The 27 T cell receptor beta chains given below trace back to one sample, sequenced in a study of blood T cell repertoires in COVID-19 (dated by TCRdb to 2018 to 2021). Library preparation used the immunoSEQ multiplex PCR assay. The immuneACCESS repertoire file appears here via TCRdb, limited to in-frame rearrangements. These files lack a portion of the clones; in checked studies, under half of the deficit traces to unresolved V genes, and the cause of the others is not known. Across this sample there are 300,000 to 400,000 clones, with 70% to 90% seen only once. The ten largest account for approximately 1% of the sample. Sequences were obtained from PBMCs or T cells enriched from blood (not recorded which). These receptors originate from a woman aged 25 to 39 with acute COVID-19.

The chain employs TRBV28 and TRBJ1-1; D gene unclear. V gave up 10 bases and J gave up 7 bases, with 13 bases separating them. The germline CDR1 and CDR2 sequences are MDHEN and SYDVKM. This CDR3 comprises 11 residues. The CDR3 spells CATSGGSEAFF. CDR3 nucleotides: TGTGCCACCTCTGGAGGGAGTGAAGCTTTCTTT. Complete variable domain (other parts from reference TRBV28 and TRBJ1-1): DVKVTQSSRYLVKRTGEKVFLECVQDMDHENMFWYRQDPGLGLRLIYFSYDVKMKEKGDIPEGYSVSREKKERFSLILESASTNQTSMYLCATSGGSEAFFGQGTRLTVV.

This clone was observed a handful of times. This chain's CDR3 is CASGLRDRGDNTIYF. The CDR3 DNA is TGTGCCAGCGGTCTCCGGGACAGGGGCGATAACACCATATATTTT. The chain has TRBV7-2 and TRBJ1-3; 10 bases line up with TRBD1. Trimming removed 8 bases from V and 7 bases from J; junction bases left unmatched: 11. Looked up from germline, CDR1 is SGHTA and CDR2 is FQGNSA. The CDR3 covers 15 residues.

This chain uses TRBV3-1 (or the pseudogene TRBV3-2) with TRBJ2-1; 7 nucleotides line up with TRBD1. V gave up 10 bases and J gave up 12 bases; unmatched junction bases: 15. Per germline, CDR1 LGHDT and CDR2 YNNKEL (reference sequence). The CDR3 contains 13 residues. CDR3 loop: CATRNSGGLVQFF. The CDR3 bases are TGTGCCACCAGAAATTCAGGGGGATTGGTGCAGTTCTTC.

This clone was recorded only once. This chain uses TRBV7-3 with TRBJ2-3; D might be TRBD1 (5 bases). This CDR3 spans 15 amino acids. Germline V gene lookup returns CDR1 SGHTA and CDR2 FQGTGA. With 2 bases removed from V and 5 bases from J, the gap between germline ends came to 14 bases. CDR3 sequence (DNA): TGTGCCAGCAGCTTAGGAAGGGGATTTGGAGATACGCAGTATTTT. This encodes CASSLGRGFGDTQYF. Based on the CDR3 plus reference TRBV7-3 and TRBJ2-3, the full variable domain is GAGVSQTPSNKVTEKGKYVELRCDPISGHTALYWYRQSLGQGPEFLIYFQGTGAADDSGLPNDRFFAVRPEGSVSTLKIQRTERGDSAVYLCASSLGRGFGDTQYFGPGTRLTVL.

The rearrangement uses TRBV7-2 and TRBJ1-2; 8 nucleotides agree with TRBD1. The junction had 15 bases not matched to a gene; V was cut back by 5 bases and J by 1 base. The CDR3 extends over 18 amino acids. Germline loops: CDR1 SGHTA, CDR2 FQGNSA. The CDR3 nucleotides are TGTGCCAGCAGCCCATCGAGGGGGACAGGAGTGCTTAACTATGGCTACACCTTC. Amino acids: CASSPSRGTGVLNYGYTF. The entire variable domain, with the rest obtained from reference TRBV7-2 and TRBJ1-2, is as follows: GAGVSQSPSNKVTEKGKDVELRCDPISGHTALYWYRQSLGQGLEFLIYFQGNSAPDKSGLPSDRFSAERTGGSVSTLTIQRTQQEDSAVYLCASSPSRGTGVLNYGYTFGSGTRLTVV.

The chain combines TRBV30 with TRBJ2-3; TRBD1 matches at 9 bases. The CDR3 runs 16 residues. The V gene end was trimmed by 1 base and the J gene end by 3 bases; junction bases not matched to a gene: 8. Germline CDR1 GTSNPN, CDR2 SVGIG (reference sequence). The CDR3 here is CAWSGQGGVSTDTQYF. The CDR3 DNA reads TGTGCCTGGAGTGGACAGGGGGGGGTTAGTACAGATACGCAGTATTTT.

The rearrangement joins TRBV7-9 to TRBJ2-5; 11 nucleotides agree with TRBD2. Germline V lookup: CDR1 SEHNR, CDR2 FQNEAQ (reference sequence). The CDR3 is 14 residues long. J gave up 4 bases and V 4 bases, and 2 bases lay outside the gene matches. The CDR3 DNA follows: TGTGCCAGCAGCTCTCTAGCGGGGGGAGAGACCCAGTACTTC. It specifies CASSSLAGGETQYF.

This chain joins TRBV5-6 and TRBJ1-1; 9 bases map to TRBD1. Trimming removed 1 base from V and 3 bases from J; junction bases left unmatched: 7. This CDR3 has 16 amino acids. Germline V CDR1 and CDR2: SGHDT, YYEEEE. The CDR3 DNA reads TGTGCCAGCAGCTTGAAGGGACAGGGTTTTTACACTGAAGCTTTCTTT. The encoded protein is CASSLKGQGFYTEAFF.

This clone was picked up a small number of times. The chain employs TRBV18 and TRBJ1-5; the match to TRBD1 covers 8 bases. V lost 6 bases to trimming and J lost 4 bases; unmatched junction nucleotides: 5. The germline gives CDR1 KGHSH, CDR2 LQKENI. This CDR3 spans 14 amino acids. CDR3 bases: TGTGCCAGCTCGAACACAGGGGGAAATCAGCCCCAGCATTTT. It yields the protein CASSNTGGNQPQHF.

The chain carries TRBV25-1 and TRBJ1-2, with a weak D call TRBD1 (5 bases). This CDR3 contains 13 residues. Germline CDR1 MGHDK, CDR2 SYGVNS. Trimming pared 4 bases from V and 6 bases from J, leaving 12 bases between. For the CDR3, the DNA is TGTGCCAGCAGTGCCGGACAACCCAATGGCTACACCTTC. This encodes CASSAGQPNGYTF.

This clone occurred once. J is TRBJ2-1 and V is TRBV13; weak D call: TRBD1 (5 bases). The V end lost 7 bases, the J end lost 7 bases, and 20 bases lay between the germline ends. The CDR3 is 15 residues long. Per germline, CDR1 PRHDT and CDR2 FYEKMQ (reference sequence). The CDR3 reads CASIPWGTGHNEQFF. DNA for the CDR3: TGTGCCAGCATCCCCTGGGGAACTGGACATAATGAGCAGTTCTTC.

This clone was seen just once. This chain uses TRBV11-2 with TRBJ1-3, with D perhaps TRBD1 (5 bases). Looked up from germline, CDR1 is SGHAT and CDR2 is FQNNGV. The CDR3 is 14 residues long. With 5 bases removed from V and 2 bases from J, the gap between germline ends came to 10 bases. CDR3 nucleotide sequence: TGTGCCAGCAGCCCTGGGACTGCTGGAAACACCATATATTTT. Encoded protein: CASSPGTAGNTIYF.

The chain employs TRBV19 and TRBJ1-1, with D unresolved. Deletions cut 4 bases from V and 11 bases from J, with 17 bases between. Germline loops: CDR1 LNHDA, CDR2 SQIVND (reference sequence). This CDR3 has 13 amino acids. The CDR3 is CASSSQGRGSAFF. The CDR3 DNA is TGTGCCAGTAGTAGTCAAGGGCGGGGATCGGCTTTCTTT.

This clone was recorded once. The rearrangement uses TRBV6-5 and TRBJ2-2, with TRBD1 identical over 8 bases. The germline V gene has CDR1 MNHEY and CDR2 SVGAGI. V gave up 5 bases and J gave up 7 bases; unmatched junction bases: 6. The CDR3 has 14 residues. CDR3 region: CASSTDRDDGELFF. The CDR3 region has the DNA TGTGCCAGCAGTACGGACAGGGATGACGGGGAGCTGTTTTTT.

The rearrangement links TRBV19 to TRBJ1-4; TRBD1 aligns across 8 bases. The CDR3 totals 16 residues. After removal of 1 base from V and 4 bases from J, the junction contained 5 bases not matched to a gene. Germline V gene sequence: CDR1 LNHDA, CDR2 SQIVND (reference sequence). The CDR3 loop is CASSIVVGQDNEKLFF. The CDR3 DNA is TGTGCCAGTAGTATAGTAGTGGGACAGGATAATGAAAAACTGTTTTTT.

J is TRBJ1-3 and V is TRBV4-2; 7 bases agree with TRBD1. Germline V lookup: CDR1 LGHNA, CDR2 YNFKEQ. V lost 4 bases, J lost 8 bases, and 5 bases stayed unmatched. CDR3 length: 13 residues. The CDR3 loop is CASSPGGGDTIYF. CDR3 coding DNA: TGTGCCAGCAGCCCAGGAGGGGGCGACACCATATATTTT.

V and J are TRBV4-1 and TRBJ2-7; the D gene is possibly TRBD1 (6 bases). Germline V gene data show CDR1 as MGHRA and CDR2 as YSYEKL. The CDR3 extends over 17 amino acids. V dropped 0 bases and J dropped 1 base, with 16 bases sitting between them. The CDR3 here is CASSQDHKGTKSYEQYF. CDR3 coding DNA: TGCGCCAGCAGCCAAGATCATAAGGGGACAAAGTCCTACGAGCAGTACTTC.

The J gene is TRBJ2-6, the V gene TRBV6-1, with D maybe TRBD2 (6 bases). The germline V gene has CDR1 MNHNS and CDR2 SASEGT. The CDR3 sequence is 19 residues long. Trimming shortened V by 3 bases and J by 0 bases, and 18 bases separated the two germline ends. CDR3: CASSDPGRGIASGANVLTF. CDR3 in DNA: TGTGCCAGCAGTGACCCTGGGCGGGGAATTGCCTCTGGGGCCAACGTCCTGACTTTC.

The chain uses TRBV5-4 and TRBJ1-2; 8 bases are a match to TRBD1. Germline loops: CDR1 SGHNT, CDR2 YYREEE (reference sequence). J lost 2 bases, V lost 1 base, and 7 bases had no gene match. The CDR3 consists of 16 residues. DNA for the CDR3: TGTGCCAGCAGCTTGAATGGCAGGGGGCGAAACTATGGCTACACCTTC. As protein: CASSLNGRGRNYGYTF.

This chain connects TRBV29-1 to TRBJ2-7, with 8 bases identical to TRBD1. After removal of 7 bases from V and 3 bases from J, the junction contained 14 bases not matched to a gene. CDR3 size: 15 residues. Germline values: CDR1 SQVTM, CDR2 ANQGSEA. The CDR3 DNA sequence: TGCAGCGCACCACGTTCTAAGGGGACAGGCTACGAGCAGTACTTC. Translated: CSAPRSKGTGYEQYF.

This sequence joins TRBV29-1 and TRBJ2-7; 8 nucleotides line up with TRBD1. Germline assignment: CDR1 SQVTM and CDR2 ANQGSEA. V was clipped by 4 bases and J by 4 bases; unmatched bases: 9. This CDR3 has 14 residues. The CDR3 nucleotides are TGCAGCGTTGTGGGGCAGGGGGCTTTGTACGAGCAGTACTTC. This codes for CSVVGQGALYEQYF.

The chain carries TRBV2 and TRBJ1-2; D is possibly TRBD1 (6 bases). This CDR3 has 12 residues. The germline V and J ends were trimmed by 6 bases and 4 bases, with 9 bases remaining between them. Per germline, CDR1 SNHLY and CDR2 FYNNEI. In DNA, the CDR3 is TGTGCCAGCAGGGGAGGGGGCTATGGCTACACCTTC. Amino acids: CASRGGGYGYTF.

The chain uses TRBV6-4 and TRBJ1-1; D perhaps matches TRBD1 (6 bases). The length of the CDR3 is 13 residues. V lost 5 bases and J 5 bases, leaving 12 bases between the germline ends. Germline CDR1 reads MRHNA; CDR2 reads SNTAGT. In DNA form, the CDR3 reads TGTGCCAGCAGTAACAGGGAGGGAACTGAAGCTTTCTTT. The encoded protein is CASSNREGTEAFF.

The rearrangement links TRBV12-5 to TRBJ2-3; a possible D gene is TRBD2 (7 bases). Germline V gives CDR1 LGHNT, CDR2 FRNRAP. The V end was cut by 3 bases, the J end by 3 bases, with 13 bases between. The CDR3 consists of 15 residues. CDR3 loop: CASGLRGAGTDTQYF. The CDR3 bases are TGTGCTAGTGGTTTACGGGGGGCAGGTACAGATACGCAGTATTTT.

V gene TRBV7-8 combines with J gene TRBJ1-3; 7 positions agree with TRBD1. The CDR3 has 13 residues. The trim removed 5 bases at V and 3 bases at J, leaving 1 base unmatched. Germline values: CDR1 SGHVS, CDR2 FQNEAQ. DNA for the CDR3: TGTGCCAGCAGCAGGGACAGTGGAAACACCATATATTTT. It specifies CASSRDSGNTIYF.

This rearrangement joins TRBV3-1 (or the pseudogene TRBV3-2) to TRBJ2-4; 11 nucleotides align to TRBD1. The CDR3 has 19 residues. Germline CDR1 is LGHDT and CDR2 is YNNKEL (reference sequence). Unmatched junction bases numbered 10, after V lost 3 bases and J lost 0 bases. CDR3 protein: CASSHWDRGAGVAKNIQYF. The DNA for the CDR3 is TGTGCCAGCAGCCACTGGGACAGGGGGGCGGGGGTAGCCAAAAACATTCAGTACTTC.

The chain recombines TRBV7-2 with TRBJ2-7; TRBD1 might be the D (6 bases). V was clipped by 7 bases and J by 4 bases, with 14 bases between them. Germline CDR1 and CDR2: SGHTA and FQGNSA. CDR3 size: 13 residues. This CDR3 is CASTPGTRYEQYF. Written as DNA, the CDR3 is TGTGCCAGCACCCCCGGGACACGTTACGAGCAGTACTTC.